The next 3 T cell receptor beta chains were all read from a single sample in a study of cytomegalovirus exposure and HLA in healthy donors. PCR amplification relied on 60 Vbeta primers (plus 13 Jbeta primers). TCRdb's copy holds only in-frame clones and misses some; the assay was immunoSEQ multiplex PCR. Seen here are roughly 220,000 clones, more than 75% observed once, and the top ten hold 2.7%. Sequencing was carried out using PBMCs. The receptors stem from a woman aged 35 to 49 in good health and CMV-seronegative.

The V gene is TRBV27, the J gene TRBJ2-7; D is undetermined. Germline values: CDR1 MNHEY, CDR2 SMNVEV (reference sequence). The CDR3 loop spans 15 amino acids. Between the trimmed V and J ends, which lost 0 bases and 2 bases, there was a span of 11 bases. CDR3 in amino acids: CASSLSPSPPYEQYF. CDR3 nucleotides: TGTGCCAGCAGTTTATCGCCTAGTCCGCCCTACGAGCAGTACTTC.

This chain joins TRBV4-1 and TRBJ1-2; D uncertain. There are 13 residues in the CDR3. V dropped 1 base and J dropped 6 bases, with 9 bases sitting between them. The germline gives CDR1 MGHRA, CDR2 YSYEKL. CDR3 in amino acids: CASSQGRPHGYTF. DNA of the CDR3: TGCGCCAGCAGCCAAGGCAGGCCCCATGGCTACACCTTC.

V and J are TRBV9 and TRBJ2-1; TRBD2 aligns across 7 bases. The CDR3 consists of 15 residues. Germline V gene lookup returns CDR1 SGDLS and CDR2 YYNGEE. The ends lost 4 bases at V and 0 bases at J; junction bases unmatched: 4. The CDR3 nucleotides are TGTGCCAGCAGCCCCCCTAGCGGCTCCTACAATGAGCAGTTCTTC. It translates to CASSPPSGSYNEQFF.